This TCR beta chain appears in the sequencing data of a study of cytomegalovirus exposure and HLA in healthy donors. This clone was observed a single time. What it binds is not known. PCR involved 60 Vbeta and 13 Jbeta primers. Profiling relied on immunoSEQ multiplex PCR, and the TCRdb table lists in-frame clones only, not all of them. The sample shows about 180,000 clones, more than 60% of them seen only once. Study-wide findings and caveats: The classifier was said to identify cytomegalovirus status with high specificity and sensitivity.

Nobody recorded the CMV serostatus of this donor. What was sequenced was PBMCs. The TCR was taken from a human donor in good health.

CDR3 coding DNA: TGTGCCAGCAGTGACTGGACACGGAGCTCCTACGAGCAGTACTTC. This sequence encodes CASSDWTRSSYEQYF. The chain combines TRBV25-1 with TRBJ2-7, with D possibly matching TRBD1 (5 bases). The CDR3 extends over 15 amino acids. The ends were cut back, 3 bases at V and 0 bases at J, with 12 bases in the middle. Germline V gives CDR1 MGHDK, CDR2 SYGVNS.